This section outlines one TCR beta chain sequence together with its context. The entry originates in a study of T cell changes during pregnancy in multiple sclerosis. Per the germline V gene, CDR1 is SEHNR and CDR2 is FQNEAQ (reference sequence). V shed 5 bases and J shed 5 bases, with 9 bases lying between them. The CDR3 totals 12 residues. Sequenced by immunoSEQ multiplex PCR; TCRdb stores in-frame clones only, minus some. The table includes over 90,000 clones, approximately 90% detected once. Sequences were derived from peripheral blood, sampled before pregnancy. The receptor comes from a female donor with multiple sclerosis, enrolled in a pregnancy study. The V gene is TRBV7-9, the J gene TRBJ2-5, with TRBD2 as a possible D gene (6 bases). The CDR3 here is CASSLSGETQYF. CDR3 DNA: TGTGCCAGCAGCCTCAGCGGGGAGACCCAGTACTTC.